This is a list of T cell receptor beta chains from one sample in a study of T-cell memory formation after mild COVID-19. Each CDR3 protein is one row after TCRdb ran MiXCR on the 5' RACE reads. The table records under 250,000 distinct CDR3 sequences, around 10% of them present only once. What was sequenced was PBMCs or a T cell subset sorted from them (not recorded which). These TCRs come from a man aged 18 to 35 who had mild COVID-19 (a few samples of this study predate the infection). Cell type and time point are not known. Each CDR3 is given without its conserved first and last residue. Part of the rows lack a size; the others show once, few, many or a class for expanded clones.

>few|TRBV4-2|TRBJ1-5
ASSQVANGIDQPQH
>many|TRBV19|TRBJ1-1
ASRTGGRDTEAF
>-|TRBV20-1|TRBJ2-6
SARGGGVNVLT
>few|TRBV5-1|TRBJ2-1
ASSLWFLQGFNNEQF
>few|TRBV4-2|TRBJ1-4
ASSQIQGNEKLF
>-|TRBV7-8|TRBJ1-2
ASTKGGGHNYGYT
>few|TRBV18|TRBJ1-1
ASSPPLLGEAF
>few|TRBV20-1|TRBJ2-7
SAPYRGYEQY
>-|TRBV7-9|TRBJ2-5
ASNLDREEIQETQY
>many|TRBV5-1|TRBJ1-6
ASSLDTDSPLH
>few|TRBV6-2/TRBV6-3|TRBJ2-5
ATSRIQETQY
>-|TRBV5-6|TRBJ2-3
ASRPERDSGGTDTQY
>many|TRBV7-6|TRBJ2-1
ASNNRDAVSEQF
>few|TRBV2|TRBJ2-2
ASLQRNTGELF
>few|TRBV12-3/TRBV12-4|TRBJ1-1
ASSQTGSYTEAF
>-|TRBV7-2|TRBJ1-1
ASSLGGATVAF
>few|TRBV24-1|TRBJ2-2
ATSDGNTGELF
>few|TRBV9|TRBJ1-5
ASSVSGASEPQH
>-|TRBV5-1|TRBJ1-6
ASRSRDPRTPLH
>-|TRBV7-9|TRBJ1-2
ASSFGQGIYGYT
>-|TRBV19|TRBJ1-5
ASRDRDQPQH
>-|TRBV20-1|TRBJ1-1
SADRANTEAF
>-|TRBV10-3|TRBJ2-1
AISEAGSYNEQF
>-|TRBV2|TRBJ2-3
ASSGEGPDTDTQY
>many|TRBV7-9|TRBJ2-5
ASRSGGAETQY
>few|TRBV7-2|TRBJ2-7
ASSLVSADNYEQY
>many|TRBV7-8|TRBJ1-4
ASSSRSIGEKLF
>few|TRBV9|TRBJ2-3
ASSVGAGGLNTDTQY
>once|TRBV30|TRBJ1-2
AWRPMDRAYGYT
>-|TRBV20-1|TRBJ2-1
SARDRGRDEQF
>many|TRBV7-6|TRBJ1-1
ASSLALTGEAF
>-|TRBV4-2|TRBJ2-5
ASSSGLGQTQY
>many|TRBV21-1|TRBJ2-3
ASSDRGTGGPDTQY
>many|TRBV15|TRBJ2-5
ATSRDRRPQETQY
>few|TRBV6-6|TRBJ2-3
AAAQGVTDTQY
>-|TRBV3-1|TRBJ1-1
ASSQELRDRNTEAF
>many|TRBV4-1|TRBJ2-5
ASSPTGAQETQY
>few|TRBV12-3/TRBV12-4|TRBJ1-2
ASSPTRQGGSYGYT
>few|TRBV6-1|TRBJ2-7
ASRTRDRGPGEQY
>few|TRBV27|TRBJ2-3
ASNQGGTQY
>-|TRBV30|TRBJ2-7
AWSFGQGNYEQY
>-|TRBV12-3/TRBV12-4|TRBJ1-5
ASSFRQGINQPQH
>-|TRBV4-2|TRBJ1-6
ASSQDRTGTGQNSPLH
>-|TRBV7-6|TRBJ1-2
ASSPDGGGYT
>-|TRBV5-1|TRBJ2-4
ASSDGALAKNIQY
>-|TRBV4-1|TRBJ2-1
ASRQPTGKNEQF
>few|TRBV15|TRBJ1-4
ATSRETTGANEKLF
>-|TRBV7-2|TRBJ2-3
ASSLTANTQY
>few|TRBV15|TRBJ1-4
ATSREGASNEKLF
>few|TRBV9|TRBJ2-5
ASSLNEGTQY
>-|TRBV12-3/TRBV12-4|TRBJ1-5
ASTLGPNRDQH
>-|TRBV7-2|TRBJ1-2
ASSLPGPGYGYT
>-|TRBV11-2|TRBJ1-6
ASSQGQGVWGSPLH
>-|TRBV6-1|TRBJ1-1
ASSPGAVRNTEAF